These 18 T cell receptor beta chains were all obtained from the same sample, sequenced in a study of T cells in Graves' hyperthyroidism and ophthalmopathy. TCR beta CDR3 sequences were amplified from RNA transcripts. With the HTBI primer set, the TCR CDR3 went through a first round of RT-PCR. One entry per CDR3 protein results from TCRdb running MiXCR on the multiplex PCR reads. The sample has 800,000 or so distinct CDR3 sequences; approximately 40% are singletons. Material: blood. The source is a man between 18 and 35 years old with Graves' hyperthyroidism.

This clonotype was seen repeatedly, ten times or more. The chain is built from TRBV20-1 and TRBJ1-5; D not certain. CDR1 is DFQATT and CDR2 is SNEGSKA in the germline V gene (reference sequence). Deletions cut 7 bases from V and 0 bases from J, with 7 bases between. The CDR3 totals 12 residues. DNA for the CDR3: TGCAGTGTAGGGTCTAGCAATCAGCCCCAGCATTTT. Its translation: CSVGSSNQPQHF.

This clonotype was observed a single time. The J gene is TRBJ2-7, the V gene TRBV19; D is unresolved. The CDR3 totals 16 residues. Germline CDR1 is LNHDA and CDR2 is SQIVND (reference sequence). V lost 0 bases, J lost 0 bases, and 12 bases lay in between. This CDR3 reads CASSIDARQVSYEQYF. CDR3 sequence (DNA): TGTGCCAGTAGTATAGATGCGCGGCAGGTCTCCTACGAGCAGTACTTC. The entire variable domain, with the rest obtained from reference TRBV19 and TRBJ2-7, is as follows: DGGITQSPKYLFRKEGQNVTLSCEQNLNHDAMYWYRQDPGQGLRLIYYSQIVNDFQKGDIAEGYSVSREKKESFPLTVTSAQKNPTAFYLCASSIDARQVSYEQYFGPGTRLTVT.

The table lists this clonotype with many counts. Here the CDR3 DNA reads TGTGCCACCAGTGAGTCCGGGACTAGCGGTACCTACGAGCAGTACTTC. Amino acids: CATSESGTSGTYEQYF. V usage is TRBV24-1 and J usage is TRBJ2-7; 11 bases line up with TRBD2. J gave up 2 bases and V 4 bases, and 6 bases lay outside the gene matches. This CDR3 region has 16 residues. Germline V gives CDR1 KGHDR, CDR2 SFDVKD.

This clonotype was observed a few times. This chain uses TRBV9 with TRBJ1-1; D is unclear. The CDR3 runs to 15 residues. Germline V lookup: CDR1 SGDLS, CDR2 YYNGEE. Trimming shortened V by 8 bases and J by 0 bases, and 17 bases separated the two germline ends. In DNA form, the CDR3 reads TGTGCCAGTCTGGGTCTGAGCAGAATGAACACTGAAGCTTTCTTT. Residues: CASLGLSRMNTEAFF.

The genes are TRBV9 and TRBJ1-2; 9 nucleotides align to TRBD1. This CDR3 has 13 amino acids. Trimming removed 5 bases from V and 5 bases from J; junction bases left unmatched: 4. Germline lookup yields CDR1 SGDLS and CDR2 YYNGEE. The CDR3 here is CASSGTGPYGYTF. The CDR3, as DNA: TGTGCCAGCAGTGGGACAGGGCCTTATGGCTACACCTTC.

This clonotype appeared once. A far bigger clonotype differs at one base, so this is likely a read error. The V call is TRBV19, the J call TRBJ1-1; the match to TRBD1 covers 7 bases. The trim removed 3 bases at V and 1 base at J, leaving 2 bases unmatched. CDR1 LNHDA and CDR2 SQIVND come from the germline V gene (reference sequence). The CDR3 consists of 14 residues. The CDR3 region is CASSIGQENTEAFF. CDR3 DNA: TGTGCCAGTAGTATCGGACAGGAGAACACTGAAGCTTTCTTT.

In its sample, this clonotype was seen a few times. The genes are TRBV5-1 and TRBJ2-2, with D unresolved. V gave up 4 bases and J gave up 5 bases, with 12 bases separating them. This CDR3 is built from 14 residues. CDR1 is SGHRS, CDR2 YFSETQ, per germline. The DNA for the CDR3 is TGCGCCAGCAGCCCGGATCGAGGAACCGGGGAGCTGTTTTTT. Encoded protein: CASSPDRGTGELFF.

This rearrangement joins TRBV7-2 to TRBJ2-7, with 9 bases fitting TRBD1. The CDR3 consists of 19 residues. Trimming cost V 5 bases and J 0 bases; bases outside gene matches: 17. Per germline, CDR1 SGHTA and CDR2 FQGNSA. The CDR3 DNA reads TGTGCCAGCAGCCCATGGGCAACAGGGGGCGGACATAGCTCCTACGAGCAGTACTTC. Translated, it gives CASSPWATGGGHSSYEQYF.

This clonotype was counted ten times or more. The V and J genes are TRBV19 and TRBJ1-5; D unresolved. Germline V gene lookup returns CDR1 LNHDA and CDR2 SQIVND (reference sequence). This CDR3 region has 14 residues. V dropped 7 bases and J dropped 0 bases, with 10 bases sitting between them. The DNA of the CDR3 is TGTGCCAGTATGGTGGGCTATAGCAATCAGCCCCAGCATTTT. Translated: CASMVGYSNQPQHF.

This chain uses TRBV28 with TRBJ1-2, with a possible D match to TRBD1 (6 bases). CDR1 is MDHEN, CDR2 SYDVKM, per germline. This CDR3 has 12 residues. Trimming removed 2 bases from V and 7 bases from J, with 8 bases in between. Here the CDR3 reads CASSLPGVGYTF. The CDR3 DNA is TGTGCCAGCAGTTTACCAGGGGTTGGCTACACCTTC.

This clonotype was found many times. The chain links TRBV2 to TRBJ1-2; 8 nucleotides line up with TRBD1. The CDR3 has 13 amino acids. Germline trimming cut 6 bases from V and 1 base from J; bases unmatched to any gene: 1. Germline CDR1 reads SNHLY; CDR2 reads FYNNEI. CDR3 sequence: CASRGQDNYGYTF. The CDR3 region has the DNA TGTGCCAGCAGGGGACAGGATAACTATGGCTACACCTTC. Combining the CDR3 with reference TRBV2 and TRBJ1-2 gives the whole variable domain EPEVTQTPSHQVTQMGQEVILRCVPISNHLYFYWYRQILGQKVEFLVSFYNNEISEKSEIFDDQFSVERPDGSNFTLKIRSTKLEDSAMYFCASRGQDNYGYTFGSGTRLTVV.

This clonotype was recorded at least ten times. CDR3 in DNA: TGTGCCACCAGGGGTTCGGGAGAGGGCCAAGAGACCCAGTACTTC. Translated, it gives CATRGSGEGQETQYF. The chain has TRBV24-1 and TRBJ2-5, with TRBD2 as a possible D gene (6 bases). CDR3 size: 15 residues. Trimming left V 7 bases short and J 1 base short, with 15 bases between. Looked up from germline, CDR1 is KGHDR and CDR2 is SFDVKD.

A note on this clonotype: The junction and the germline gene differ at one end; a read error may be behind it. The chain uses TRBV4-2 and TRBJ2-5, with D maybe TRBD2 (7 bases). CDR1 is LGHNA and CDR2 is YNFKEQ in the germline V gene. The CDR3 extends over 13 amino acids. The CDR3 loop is CASSRGGQKTQYF. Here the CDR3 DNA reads TGTGCCAGCAGCCGGGGGGGCCAAAAGACCCAGTACTTC.

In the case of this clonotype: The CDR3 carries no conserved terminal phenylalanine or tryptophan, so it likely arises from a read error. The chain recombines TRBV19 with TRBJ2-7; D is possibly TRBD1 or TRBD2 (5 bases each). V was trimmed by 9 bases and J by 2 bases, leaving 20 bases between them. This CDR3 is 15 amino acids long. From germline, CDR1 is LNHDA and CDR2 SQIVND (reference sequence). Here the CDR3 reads CASSLETGPTYEQYS. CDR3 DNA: TGTGCCAGCAGCTTAGAAACGGGACCGACCTACGAGCAGTACTCC.

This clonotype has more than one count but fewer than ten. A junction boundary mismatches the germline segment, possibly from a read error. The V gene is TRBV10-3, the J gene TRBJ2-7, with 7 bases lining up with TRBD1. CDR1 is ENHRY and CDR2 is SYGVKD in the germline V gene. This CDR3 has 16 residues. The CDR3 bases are TGTGCCAGCAGTTATTCCACAGGGGCCGCAACCTACGAGCAGTACTTC. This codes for CASSYSTGAATYEQYF.

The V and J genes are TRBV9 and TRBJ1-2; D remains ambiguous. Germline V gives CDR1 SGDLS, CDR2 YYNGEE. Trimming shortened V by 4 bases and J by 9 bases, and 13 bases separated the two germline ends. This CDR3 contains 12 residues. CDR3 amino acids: CASSLGSLSYTF. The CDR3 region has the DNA TGTGCCAGCAGCTTAGGATCGCTAAGCTACACCTTC.

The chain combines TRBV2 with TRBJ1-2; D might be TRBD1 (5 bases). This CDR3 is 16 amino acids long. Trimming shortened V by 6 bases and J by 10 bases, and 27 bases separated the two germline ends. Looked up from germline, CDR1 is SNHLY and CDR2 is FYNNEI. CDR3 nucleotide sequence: TGTGCCAGCAGCAAAGGGGACCGAGCTGCGTCGAGGGACTACACCTTC. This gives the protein CASSKGDRAASRDYTF.

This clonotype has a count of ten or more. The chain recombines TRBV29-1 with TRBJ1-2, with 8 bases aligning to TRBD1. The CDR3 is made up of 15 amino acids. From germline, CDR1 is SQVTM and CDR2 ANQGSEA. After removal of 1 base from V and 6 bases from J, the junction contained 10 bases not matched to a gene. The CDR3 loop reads CSVEAERTGTDGYTF. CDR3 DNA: TGCAGCGTTGAAGCCGAAAGGACAGGGACAGATGGCTACACCTTC. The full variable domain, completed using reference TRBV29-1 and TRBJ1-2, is SAVISQKPSRDICQRGTSLTIQCQVDSQVTMMFWYRQQPGQSLTLIATANQGSEATYESGFVIDKFPISRPNLTFSTLTVSNMSPEDSSIYLCSVEAERTGTDGYTFGSGTRLTVV.